This section outlines one T cell receptor (beta chain) sequence together with its context. Assignments of participants to cohorts depended upon their own reported clinical history. Recovery among Cohort 3 donors was established by two negative PCRs, clearance, or symptom resolution. The sample originates from a study of blood T cell repertoires in COVID-19. Overall study context: Donors in the United States, Italy and Spain gave samples during acute or convalescent COVID-19.

CDR3 length: 12 residues. Per the germline V gene, CDR1 is MDHEN and CDR2 is SYDVKM. Trimming cost V 6 bases and J 8 bases, with 12 bases left between them. In the original workflow: Cell counts per sample came from amplifying reference gene primers. The repertoire was sequenced with immunoSEQ multiplex PCR; TCRdb's copy has only in-frame clones and lacks some. V, J and clone size derive from that table, while D and trimming were established from the DNA sequence. The table has roughly 330,000 clones, about 87% seen once. The sequence came from a woman in her twenties or thirties who had recovered from COVID-19. Sequences were obtained from PBMCs or T cells enriched from blood (not recorded which). The gene calls are TRBV28 and TRBJ2-3, with D unclear. CDR3: CASSPHRVTQYF. The CDR3 nucleotides read TGTGCCAGCAGCCCCCATAGAGTTACGCAGTATTTT.